Presented here are 18 T cell receptor beta chains from one specimen sequenced in a study of cytomegalovirus exposure and HLA in healthy donors. The PCR ran on 60 Vbeta and 13 Jbeta primers. Repertoires were generated with immunoSEQ multiplex PCR, while TCRdb's copy carries only in-frame clones and drops some. The sample holds roughly 70,000 clones. Input material: PBMCs. These receptors were taken from a female donor in good health and CMV-seropositive.

This sequence joins TRBV25-1 and TRBJ1-5; D possibly corresponds to TRBD1 (5 bases). There are 14 residues in the CDR3. Trimming cost V 4 bases and J 6 bases, with 13 bases left between them. The germline V gene encodes CDR1 MGHDK and CDR2 SYGVNS. CDR3 in amino acids: CASSGTYSGQPQHF. The CDR3 DNA reads TGTGCCAGCAGTGGGACATATAGCGGTCAGCCCCAGCATTTT.

The CDR3 DNA reads as TGTGCCAGCAGCTTATTCGGAGGGTCTAGCACAGATACGCAGTATTTT. Its protein product is CASSLFGGSSTDTQYF. The V call is TRBV11-2, the J call TRBJ2-3; the D gene is possibly TRBD2 (6 bases). Trimming left V 2 bases short and J 0 bases short, with 12 bases between. Germline assignment: CDR1 SGHAT and CDR2 FQNNGV. CDR3 length: 16 amino acids.

The DNA of the CDR3 is TGTGCCAGCAGCGTCGGGGGGACCTATGGCTACACCTTC. Amino acid sequence: CASSVGGTYGYTF. The chain combines TRBV9 with TRBJ1-2; D is possibly TRBD1 (5 bases). This CDR3 comprises 13 residues. V shed 2 bases and J shed 4 bases, with 9 bases lying between them. Per germline, CDR1 SGDLS and CDR2 YYNGEE.

The J gene is TRBJ1-1, the V gene TRBV6-6, with 11 bases fitting TRBD1. This CDR3 is 15 amino acids long. With V trimmed by 4 bases and J by 1 base, 2 bases remained unmatched. Germline assignment: CDR1 MNHNY and CDR2 SVGAGI (reference sequence). CDR3 protein: CASSWTGGKNTEAFF. CDR3 sequence (DNA): TGTGCCAGCAGTTGGACAGGGGGCAAGAACACTGAAGCTTTCTTT.

The V and J genes are TRBV30 and TRBJ2-4; 8 positions match TRBD2. With V trimmed by 1 base and J by 7 bases, 3 bases remained unmatched. The length of the CDR3 is 13 residues. Germline CDR1 GTSNPN, CDR2 SVGIG (reference sequence). The CDR3 loop is CAWSAGGGNIQYF. CDR3 sequence (DNA): TGTGCCTGGAGTGCCGGGGGGGGCAACATTCAGTACTTC.

The CDR3 reads CSVNGQVGNEQFF. CDR3 sequence (DNA): TGCAGCGTCAACGGACAGGTAGGCAATGAGCAGTTCTTC. This chain uses TRBV29-1 with TRBJ2-1; 7 nucleotides align to TRBD1. This CDR3 contains 13 residues. Trimming took 6 bases from V and 6 from J; bases not matched to a gene: 8. Germline lookup yields CDR1 SQVTM and CDR2 ANQGSEA.

Details on this clone: It is likely a read error, because the conserved phenylalanine at the end of the CDR3 is missing. It is unclear where the CDR3 begins or ends on the DNA, so no DNA is shown, and the CDR3 is as TCRdb lists it. The chain recombines TRBV7-2 with TRBJ1-6; the D segment call TRBD1 is taken from the table without a DNA check. The CDR3 is 9 amino acids in total, end residues counted. Germline V gene data show CDR1 as SGHTA and CDR2 as FQGNSA. CDR3 loop: CASSKPTGV.

CDR3 bases: TGCGCCAGCCCCATACCCCAGTCAGGGGGTTCCCTGGGGGCAGATACGCAGTATTTT. Its protein product is CASPIPQSGGSLGADTQYF. The V and J genes are TRBV4-3 and TRBJ2-3, with 7 bases lining up with TRBD1. Trimming took 8 bases from V and 4 from J; bases not matched to a gene: 24. Germline V gene lookup returns CDR1 LGHNA and CDR2 YSLEER. The CDR3 length is 19 residues.

The rearrangement links TRBV15 to TRBJ2-6; no clear D gene. V was pared by 8 bases and J by 1 base, with 6 bases between. Germline V lookup: CDR1 LNHNV, CDR2 YYDKDF (reference sequence). The CDR3 contains 13 residues. The CDR3 here is CATVKSGANVLTF. CDR3 nucleotides: TGTGCCACCGTTAAATCTGGGGCCAACGTCCTGACTTTC.

The chain joins TRBV5-1 to TRBJ2-7, with TRBD1 matching 9 bases. The junction had 5 bases not matched to a gene; V was cut back by 0 bases and J by 4 bases. The CDR3 spans 15 residues. The germline V gene has CDR1 SGHRS and CDR2 YFSETQ. The CDR3 region is CASSLVGTGRYEQYF. In DNA, the CDR3 is TGCGCCAGCAGCTTGGTTGGGACAGGGCGTTACGAGCAGTACTTC.

This rearrangement joins TRBV15 to TRBJ2-5; tentative D call: TRBD2 (5 bases). The CDR3 spans 13 residues. CDR1 is LNHNV and CDR2 is YYDKDF in the germline V gene (reference sequence). Trimming pared 6 bases from V and 4 bases from J, leaving 12 bases between. Here the CDR3 reads CATREGGGETQYF. The CDR3 nucleotides read TGTGCCACCAGAGAAGGTGGAGGAGAGACCCAGTACTTC. Variable domain in full (rest from reference TRBV15 and TRBJ2-5): DAMVIQNPRYQVTQFGKPVTLSCSQTLNHNVMYWYQQKSSQAPKLLFHYYDKDFNNEADTPDNFQSRRPNTSFCFLDIRSPGLGDTAMYLCATREGGGETQYFGPGTRLLVL.

The chain combines TRBV28 with TRBJ2-2, with a weak D call TRBD2 (5 bases). Trimming pared 0 bases from V and 2 bases from J, leaving 10 bases between. Germline lookup yields CDR1 MDHEN and CDR2 SYDVKM. The CDR3 spans 16 residues. CDR3 sequence: CASSLWASQNTGELFF. The CDR3 DNA is TGTGCCAGCAGTTTATGGGCTAGCCAAAACACCGGGGAGCTGTTTTTT.

J is TRBJ2-3 and V is TRBV11-2, with a possible D match to TRBD1 (6 bases). Looked up from germline, CDR1 is SGHAT and CDR2 is FQNNGV. The CDR3 runs 16 residues. V lost 1 base and J lost 3, with 14 bases in between. CDR3 residues: CASSLVYQGLTDTQYF. The DNA of the CDR3 is TGTGCCAGCAGCTTAGTGTATCAGGGGTTAACAGATACGCAGTATTTT.

V usage is TRBV29-1 and J usage is TRBJ2-7, with D maybe TRBD1 (5 bases). The CDR3 extends over 12 amino acids. The V end was cut by 7 bases, the J end by 4 bases, with 14 bases between. Germline V gene data show CDR1 as SQVTM and CDR2 as ANQGSEA. In nucleotides, the CDR3 is TGCAGCGCCACAGGTTCCAGGTACGAGCAGTACTTC. It encodes CSATGSRYEQYF.

The chain combines TRBV6-5 with TRBJ1-2; D may be TRBD1 (6 bases). The length of the CDR3 is 14 residues. The V end was cut by 5 bases, the J end by 9 bases, with 19 bases between. Germline loops: CDR1 MNHEY, CDR2 SVGAGI. The CDR3 DNA reads TGTGCCAGCAGTAACCCGGACAGTTTAATGCGCTACACCTTC. Amino acid sequence: CASSNPDSLMRYTF.

The V call is TRBV7-2, the J call TRBJ2-7; 8 positions agree with TRBD2. This CDR3 has 16 residues. Germline CDR1 is SGHTA and CDR2 is FQGNSA. The J segment lost 4 bases and the V segment lost 1 base, leaving 9 bases of the junction unmatched. The CDR3 nucleotides are TGTGCCAGCAGCTTAGGCTCAGCGGGAGTACGGTACGAGCAGTACTTC. Amino acid sequence: CASSLGSAGVRYEQYF.

J is TRBJ2-5 and V is TRBV30; D is possibly TRBD2 (5 bases). CDR1 is GTSNPN, CDR2 SVGIG, per germline (reference sequence). This CDR3 is 13 amino acids long. V gave up 0 bases and J gave up 5 bases, with 10 bases separating them. CDR3 protein: CAWSVLGRETQYF. The CDR3 coding sequence is TGTGCCTGGAGTGTACTAGGGCGGGAGACCCAGTACTTC.

The chain employs TRBV7-2 and TRBJ2-4; D gene uncertain. CDR3 length: 13 amino acids. Germline V gene sequence: CDR1 SGHTA, CDR2 FQGNSA. V was cut by 1 base and J by 8 bases, with 9 bases left in between. The CDR3 spells CASSLGVGDIQYF. The CDR3 DNA is TGTGCCAGCAGCTTAGGGGTTGGAGACATTCAGTACTTC.